A selection of T cell receptor beta chains follows, all from one sample in a study of T cell responses to AZD1222 COVID-19 vaccine. Libraries were prepared by immunoSEQ multiplex PCR; TCRdb keeps only in-frame clonotypes and omits some of them. Of over 150,000 clones in the sample, about 92% were seen once. The sequenced sample was peripheral blood, obtained on day 0 of MenACWY control vaccination. Source of these receptors: an adult in good health. Both conserved end residues are trimmed from each CDR3.

v_call	j_call	cdr3_aa
TRBV7-9	TRBJ2-1	ASSLVFDEQF
TRBV7-2	TRBJ1-5	ASSSGHGFQPQH
TRBV19	TRBJ2-3	ASSIGDTQY
TRBV10-3	TRBJ1-1	AISEERTATEAF
TRBV7-2	TRBJ2-1	ASSFSQRSYNEQF
TRBV7-2	TRBJ2-1	ASSFYNEQF
TRBV24-1	TRBJ2-7	ATSDLPGGEQY
TRBV11-2	TRBJ1-1	ASSPRDGGDDTEAF
TRBV2	TRBJ2-5	AILEETQY
TRBV29-1	TRBJ1-6	SVEDGDRVSPLH
TRBV6-5	TRBJ1-1	ASLNLGGTEAF
TRBV7-2	TRBJ2-1	ASSLTEVHEQF
TRBV7-2	TRBJ1-1	ASRKLRGHDTEAF
TRBV3-1/TRBV3-2	TRBJ1-3	ASSQQGAAGNTIY
TRBV13	TRBJ2-7	ASSRTLGGLASYEQY
TRBV3-1/TRBV3-2	TRBJ1-2	ASSQDLVISYGYT
TRBV3-1/TRBV3-2	TRBJ2-7	ASSQSGPSYEQY
TRBV7-8	TRBJ1-6	ASSFLTGEGPPLH
TRBV29-1	TRBJ1-4	SVEDEKLF
TRBV15	TRBJ2-1	ATSRAGREGREQF
TRBV6-2/TRBV6-3	TRBJ1-4	ASSRQGTTNEKLF
TRBV2	TRBJ2-7	ASKSGPYEQY
TRBV6-1	TRBJ1-1	ASSEGRVNTEAF
TRBV15	TRBJ2-3	ATSSSGRYTDTQY
TRBV7-2	TRBJ1-5	ASSLTGQGAQPQH
TRBV7-9	TRBJ2-2	ASSQSTGELF
TRBV6-5	TRBJ2-1	ACGGLNEQF
TRBV28	TRBJ2-3	ASSLELAGGEEQY
TRBV30	TRBJ1-6	AWDRVGSPLH
TRBV6-7	TRBJ2-7	ASSTPRYEQY
TRBV24-1	TRBJ2-1	ATSDPLAGGLYNEQF
TRBV28	TRBJ1-1	ASSYGTAGGAEAF
TRBV9	TRBJ2-6	ASSSSGANVLT
TRBV18	TRBJ2-7	ASSPRLLSTYEQY
TRBV12-5	TRBJ2-7	ASAHEYEQY
TRBV28	TRBJ1-5	ASRKYQPQH
TRBV30	TRBJ2-7	AWSVQAWGWGEQY
TRBV7-2	TRBJ1-2	ASSGGVFGYT
TRBV5-1	TRBJ1-1	ASRLNQANTEAF
TRBV3-1/TRBV3-2	TRBJ1-2	ASSQISGPGTPYGYT
TRBV6-2/TRBV6-3	TRBJ2-1	ASSYEVEASGKGNEQF
TRBV5-1	TRBJ2-3	ASSLARREGVDTQY
TRBV19	TRBJ1-1	ASSPGQGRRNTEAF
TRBV11-2	TRBJ1-5	ASSKAGQPNQPQH
TRBV19	TRBJ1-2	ASRGQTHNYGYT
TRBV30	TRBJ1-1	AWSVYQGSAF
TRBV3-1/TRBV3-2	TRBJ2-6	ASSPVGSGANVLT
TRBV4-3	TRBJ1-1	ASSQVVGITEAF
TRBV30	TRBJ1-4	AWSRVGKEKLF